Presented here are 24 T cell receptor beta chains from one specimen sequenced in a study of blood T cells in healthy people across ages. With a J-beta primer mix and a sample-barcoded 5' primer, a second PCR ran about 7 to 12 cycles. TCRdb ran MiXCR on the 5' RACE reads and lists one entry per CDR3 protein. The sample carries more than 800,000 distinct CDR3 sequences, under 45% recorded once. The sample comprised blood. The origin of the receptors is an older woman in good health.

The CDR3 bases are TGTGCCAGCAGCGCGAAGGTACTAGCGGGAGGCAATGAGCAGTTCTTC. Its translation is CASSAKVLAGGNEQFF. The rearrangement uses TRBV9 and TRBJ2-1; 12 bases align to TRBD2. The CDR3 totals 16 residues. V dropped 3 bases and J dropped 6; count of bases not matched to a gene: 7. Per germline, CDR1 SGDLS and CDR2 YYNGEE.

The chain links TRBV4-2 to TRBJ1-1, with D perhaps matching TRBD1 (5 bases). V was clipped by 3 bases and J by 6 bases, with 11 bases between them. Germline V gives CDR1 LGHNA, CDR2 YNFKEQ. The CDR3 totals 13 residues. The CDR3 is CASSHTGVPEAFF. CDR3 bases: TGTGCCAGCAGCCATACAGGAGTCCCTGAAGCTTTCTTT.

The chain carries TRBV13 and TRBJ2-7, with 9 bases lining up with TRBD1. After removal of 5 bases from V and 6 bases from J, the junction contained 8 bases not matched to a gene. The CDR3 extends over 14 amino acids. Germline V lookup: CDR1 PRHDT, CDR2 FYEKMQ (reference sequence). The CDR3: CASSPGQGIGEQYF. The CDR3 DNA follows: TGTGCCAGCAGCCCTGGACAGGGGATTGGCGAGCAGTACTTC.

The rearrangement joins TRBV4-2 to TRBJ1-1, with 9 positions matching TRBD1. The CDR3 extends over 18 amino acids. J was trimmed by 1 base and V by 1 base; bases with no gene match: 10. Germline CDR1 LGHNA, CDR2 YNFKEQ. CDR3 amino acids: CASSQGGQGGFTNTEAFF. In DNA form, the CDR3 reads TGTGCCAGCAGCCAAGGGGGACAGGGAGGATTTACGAACACTGAAGCTTTCTTT.

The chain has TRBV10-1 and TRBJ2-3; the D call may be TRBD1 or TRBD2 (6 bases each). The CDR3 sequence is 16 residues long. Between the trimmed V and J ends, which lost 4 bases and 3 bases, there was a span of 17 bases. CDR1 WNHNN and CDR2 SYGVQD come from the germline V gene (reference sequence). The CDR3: CASSAVGWRGTDTQYF. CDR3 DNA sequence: TGCGCCAGCAGTGCCGTCGGGTGGAGGGGGACAGATACGCAGTATTTT.

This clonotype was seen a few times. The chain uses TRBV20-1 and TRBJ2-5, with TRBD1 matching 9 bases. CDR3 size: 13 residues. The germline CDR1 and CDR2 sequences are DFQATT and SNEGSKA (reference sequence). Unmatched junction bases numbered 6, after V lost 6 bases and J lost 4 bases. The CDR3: CSATGTGRETQYF. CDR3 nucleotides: TGCAGTGCCACCGGGACAGGGAGAGAGACCCAGTACTTC.

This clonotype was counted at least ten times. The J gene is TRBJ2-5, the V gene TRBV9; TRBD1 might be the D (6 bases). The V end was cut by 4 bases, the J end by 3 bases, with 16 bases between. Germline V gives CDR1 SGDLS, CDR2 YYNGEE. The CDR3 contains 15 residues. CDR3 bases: TGTGCCAGCAGCTTACAGGGTTGGCGGGAAGAGACCCAGTACTTC. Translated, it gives CASSLQGWREETQYF.

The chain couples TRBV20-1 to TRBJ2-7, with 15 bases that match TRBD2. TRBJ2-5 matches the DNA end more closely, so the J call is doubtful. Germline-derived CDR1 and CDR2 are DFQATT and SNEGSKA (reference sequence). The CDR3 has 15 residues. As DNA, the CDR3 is TGCAGTGCTAGAAGGACTAGCGGGAGGGCTGGGACCCAGTACTTC. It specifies CSARRTSGRAGTQYF.

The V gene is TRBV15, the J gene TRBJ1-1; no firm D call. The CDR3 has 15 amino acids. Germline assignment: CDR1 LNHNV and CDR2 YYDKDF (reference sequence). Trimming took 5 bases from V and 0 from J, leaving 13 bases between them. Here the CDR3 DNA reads TGTGCCACCAGCTGGCCCTCTACAATGAACACTGAAGCTTTCTTT. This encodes CATSWPSTMNTEAFF. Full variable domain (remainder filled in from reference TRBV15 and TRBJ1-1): DAMVIQNPRYQVTQFGKPVTLSCSQTLNHNVMYWYQQKSSQAPKLLFHYYDKDFNNEADTPDNFQSRRPNTSFCFLDIRSPGLGDTAMYLCATSWPSTMNTEAFFGQGTRLTVV.

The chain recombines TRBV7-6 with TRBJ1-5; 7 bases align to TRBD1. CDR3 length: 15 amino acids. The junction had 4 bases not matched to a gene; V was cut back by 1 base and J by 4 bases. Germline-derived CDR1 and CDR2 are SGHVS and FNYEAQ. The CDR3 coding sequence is TGTGCCAGCAGCTTAGGCGGACAGGAGAATCAGCCCCAGCATTTT. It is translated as CASSLGGQENQPQHF.

This CDR3 reads CASRSRAGGTAYNEQFF. Written as DNA, the CDR3 is TGTGCCAGCAGGTCGAGGGCGGGAGGGACGGCCTACAATGAGCAGTTCTTC. V usage is TRBV12-3 or TRBV12-4 and J usage is TRBJ2-1; TRBD2 agrees at 9 bases. J was trimmed by 2 bases and V by 6 bases; bases with no gene match: 11. This CDR3 comprises 17 residues.

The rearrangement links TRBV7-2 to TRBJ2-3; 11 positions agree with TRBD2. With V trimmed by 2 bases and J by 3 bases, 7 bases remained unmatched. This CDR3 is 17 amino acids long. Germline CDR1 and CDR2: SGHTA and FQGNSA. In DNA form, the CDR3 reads TGTGCCAGCAGCTTAACCTCCCTAGCGGGAGGAACAGATACGCAGTATTTT. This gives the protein CASSLTSLAGGTDTQYF.

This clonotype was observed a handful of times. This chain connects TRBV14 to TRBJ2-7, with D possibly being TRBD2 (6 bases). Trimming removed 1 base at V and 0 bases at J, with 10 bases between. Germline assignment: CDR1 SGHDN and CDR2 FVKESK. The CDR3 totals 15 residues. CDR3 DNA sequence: TGTGCCAGCAGCCAAGCCGACGGGGGCTCCTACGAGCAGTACTTC. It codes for CASSQADGGSYEQYF.

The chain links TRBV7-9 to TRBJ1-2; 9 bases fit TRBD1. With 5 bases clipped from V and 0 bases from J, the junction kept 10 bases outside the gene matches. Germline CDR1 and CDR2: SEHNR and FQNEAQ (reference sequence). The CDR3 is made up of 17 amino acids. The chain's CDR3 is CASSPRTGVEANYGYTF. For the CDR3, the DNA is TGTGCCAGCAGCCCGCGGACAGGGGTAGAAGCTAACTATGGCTACACCTTC.

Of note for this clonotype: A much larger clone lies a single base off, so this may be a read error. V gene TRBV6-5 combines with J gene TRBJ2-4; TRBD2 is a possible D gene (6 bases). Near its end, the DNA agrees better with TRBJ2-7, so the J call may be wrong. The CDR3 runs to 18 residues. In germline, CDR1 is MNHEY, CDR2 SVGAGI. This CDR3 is CASSYSNRVTGVGSEQYF. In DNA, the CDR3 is TGTGCCAGCAGTTACTCGAATCGTGTGACGGGAGTGGGGAGCGAGCAGTACTTC.

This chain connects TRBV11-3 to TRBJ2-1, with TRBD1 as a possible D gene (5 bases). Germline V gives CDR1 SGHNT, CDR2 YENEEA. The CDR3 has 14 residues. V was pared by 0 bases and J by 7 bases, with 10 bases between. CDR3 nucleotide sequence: TGTGCCAGCAGCTTAGAGGGGCAGGGTAATGAGCAGTTCTTC. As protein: CASSLEGQGNEQFF.

The CDR3 is CASSRPGLVAYEQYF. The CDR3 DNA reads TGTGCCAGCAGCCGTCCGGGACTAGTAGCCTACGAGCAGTACTTC. The chain uses TRBV6-6 and TRBJ2-7; 8 nucleotides agree with TRBD2. This CDR3 spans 15 amino acids. CDR1 and CDR2 from the germline V gene are MNHNY and SVGAGI (reference sequence). V lost 6 bases, J lost 2 bases, and 9 bases stayed unmatched.

The CDR3 reads CASSDHRGNEQYF. The CDR3 DNA follows: TGCGCCAGCAGCGATCACAGGGGGAACGAGCAGTACTTC. This rearrangement joins TRBV5-1 to TRBJ2-7; 8 positions match TRBD1. Germline V gene data show CDR1 as SGHRS and CDR2 as YFSETQ. V was pared by 4 bases and J by 5 bases, with 5 bases of the junction left unmatched. This CDR3 has 13 amino acids.

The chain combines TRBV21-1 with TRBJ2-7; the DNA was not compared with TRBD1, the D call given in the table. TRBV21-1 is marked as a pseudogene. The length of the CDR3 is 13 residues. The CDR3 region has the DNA TGTGCCAGCACCAGACGGGGGACCTACGAGCAGTACTTC. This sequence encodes CASTRRGTYEQYF.

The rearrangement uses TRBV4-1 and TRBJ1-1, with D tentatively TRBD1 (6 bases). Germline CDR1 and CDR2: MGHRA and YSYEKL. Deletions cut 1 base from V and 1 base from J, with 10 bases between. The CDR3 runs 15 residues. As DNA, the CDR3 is TGCGCCAGCAGCCAAGGCCAGACAGGGAACACTGAAGCTTTCTTT. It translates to CASSQGQTGNTEAFF.

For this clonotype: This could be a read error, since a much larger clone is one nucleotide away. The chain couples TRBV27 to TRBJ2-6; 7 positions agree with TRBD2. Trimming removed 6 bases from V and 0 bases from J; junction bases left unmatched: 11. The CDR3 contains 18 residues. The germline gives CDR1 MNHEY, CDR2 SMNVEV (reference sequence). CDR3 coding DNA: TGTGCCAGCAGCCAGACTAGCTTTGCGAGCTCTGGGGCCAACGTCCTGACTTTC. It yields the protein CASSQTSFASSGANVLTF. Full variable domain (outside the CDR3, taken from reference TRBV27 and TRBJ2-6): EAQVTQNPRYLITVTGKKLTVTCSQNMNHEYMSWYRQDPGLGLRQIYYSMNVEVTDKGDVPEGYKVSRKEKRNFPLILESPSPNQTSLYFCASSQTSFASSGANVLTFGAGSRLTVL.

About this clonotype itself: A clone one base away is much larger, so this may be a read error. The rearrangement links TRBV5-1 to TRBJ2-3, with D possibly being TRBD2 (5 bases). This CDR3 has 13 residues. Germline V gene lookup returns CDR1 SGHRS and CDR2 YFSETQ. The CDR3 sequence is CASSPGSTYTQYF. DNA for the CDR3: TGCGCCAGCAGCCCGGGAAGCACATATACGCAGTATTTT.

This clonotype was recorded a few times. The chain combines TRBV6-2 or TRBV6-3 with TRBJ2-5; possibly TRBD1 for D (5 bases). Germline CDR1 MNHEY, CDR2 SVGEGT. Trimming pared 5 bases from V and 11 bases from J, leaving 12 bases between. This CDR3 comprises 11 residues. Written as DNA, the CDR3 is TGTGCCAGCAGTCAGACAGATGAGCAGTACTTC. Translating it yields CASSQTDEQYF.

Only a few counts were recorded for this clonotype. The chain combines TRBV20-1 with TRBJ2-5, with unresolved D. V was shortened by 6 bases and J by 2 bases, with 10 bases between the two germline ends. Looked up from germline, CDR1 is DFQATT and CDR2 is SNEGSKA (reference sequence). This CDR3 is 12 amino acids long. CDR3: CSAHESQETQYF. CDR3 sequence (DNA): TGCAGTGCCCATGAATCTCAAGAGACCCAGTACTTC.